Following are 29 T cell receptor beta chains from one sample sequenced in a study of early T cells in non-severe SARS-CoV-2 infection. TCRdb passed the 5' RACE reads through MiXCR, listing each CDR3 protein once. Of about 60,000 distinct CDR3 sequences listed, about 10% are singletons. The sequencing input was whole blood. The receptors stem from an adult who was a healthcare worker with PCR-confirmed SARS-CoV-2 infection or an uninfected control (not recorded which).

The rearrangement joins TRBV4-1 to TRBJ2-5, with D perhaps TRBD1 (5 bases). Germline V gene lookup returns CDR1 MGHRA and CDR2 YSYEKL. The CDR3 extends over 13 amino acids. Trimming removed 8 bases from V and 4 bases from J, with 14 bases in between. Here the CDR3 DNA reads TGCGCCAGCGGGATAGCCCAGGGAGAGACCCAGTACTTC. Translation gives CASGIAQGETQYF.

This clonotype has a count of ten or more. The CDR3 DNA reads as TGTGCCAGCAGTCGACAGGGGGCAAGTGATACGCAGTATTTT. Its translation is CASSRQGASDTQYF. The genes are TRBV6-2 or TRBV6-3 and TRBJ2-3; 10 nucleotides match TRBD1. The germline gives CDR1 MNHEY, CDR2 SVGEGT. The V and J ends lost 5 bases and 6 bases, in that order; junction bases with no gene match: 5. This CDR3 comprises 14 residues.

This clonotype was detected only a few times. V usage is TRBV5-1 and J usage is TRBJ2-7, with D possibly being TRBD1 or TRBD2 (5 bases each). The ends were cut back, 0 bases at V and 0 bases at J, with 7 bases in the middle. This CDR3 is built from 14 residues. From germline, CDR1 is SGHRS and CDR2 YFSETQ. DNA for the CDR3: TGCGCCAGCAGCTTGGATGGGACCTCCTACGAGCAGTACTTC. Encoded protein: CASSLDGTSYEQYF. Supplemented by reference TRBV5-1 and TRBJ2-7, the full variable domain reads KAGVTQTPRYLIKTRGQQVTLSCSPISGHRSVSWYQQTPGQGLQFLFEYFSETQRNKGNFPGRFSGRQFSNSRSEMNVSTLELGDSALYLCASSLDGTSYEQYFGPGTRLTVT.

This clonotype showed up many times. The rearrangement joins TRBV12-5 to TRBJ2-5; D possibly corresponds to TRBD1 (5 bases). Trimming removed 7 bases at V and 2 bases at J, with 23 bases between. Looked up from germline, CDR1 is LGHNT and CDR2 is FRNRAP. The CDR3 is 17 amino acids. For the CDR3, the DNA is TGTGCTAGTGCCCTCGCCCCTCGAACAGGTGGACAAGAGACCCAGTACTTC. Translated: CASALAPRTGGQETQYF.

V and J are TRBV7-2 and TRBJ1-2, with TRBD1 matching over 7 bases. The junction had 17 bases not matched to a gene; V was cut back by 4 bases and J by 6 bases. Germline assignment: CDR1 SGHTA and CDR2 FQGNSA. The CDR3 loop spans 17 amino acids. The CDR3 spells CASSSASGLTGIHGYTF. Written as DNA, the CDR3 is TGTGCCAGCAGCTCCGCCAGTGGTTTGACAGGGATCCATGGCTACACCTTC.

This clonotype was recorded at least ten times. The chain combines TRBV6-1 with TRBJ1-2; weak D call: TRBD1 (5 bases). Per germline, CDR1 MNHNS and CDR2 SASEGT. The CDR3 totals 15 residues. Trimming cost V 2 bases and J 4 bases, with 14 bases left between them. DNA of the CDR3: TGTGCCAGCAGTGAAATTTTAGGGGCGGTCTATGGCTACACCTTC. Translated: CASSEILGAVYGYTF.

This clonotype was seen a handful of times. The chain couples TRBV29-1 to TRBJ1-2; D unclear. The CDR3 totals 11 residues. With 0 bases removed from V and 8 bases from J, the gap between germline ends came to 7 bases. The V gene's germline CDR1 is SQVTM and CDR2 ANQGSEA. The CDR3 loop reads CSVEDPRGYTF. The DNA for the CDR3 is TGCAGCGTTGAAGACCCCAGAGGCTACACCTTC.

This clonotype was counted many times. The V call is TRBV28, the J call TRBJ1-4; D gene unclear. V was trimmed by 8 bases and J by 2 bases, leaving 15 bases between them. The CDR3 is 15 residues long. CDR1 is MDHEN, CDR2 SYDVKM, per germline. The CDR3 DNA sequence: TGTGCCAGCTCCCCTCTTGCCCGCACTAATGAAAAACTGTTTTTT. It translates to CASSPLARTNEKLFF.

This clonotype was counted ten times or more. The chain couples TRBV7-9 to TRBJ2-4, with D possibly matching TRBD2 (5 bases). The germline V and J ends were trimmed by 5 bases and 11 bases, with 19 bases remaining between them. There are 14 residues in the CDR3. Germline lookup yields CDR1 SEHNR and CDR2 FQNEAQ (reference sequence). CDR3 bases: TGTGCCAGCAGCCCACCGGACTGGGCAAGGGTTCAGTACTTC. This encodes CASSPPDWARVQYF.

Many counts were recorded for this clonotype. For the CDR3, the DNA is TGTGCCAGCAGCTTGGACAATTCCAAAAACATTCAGTACTTC. It yields the protein CASSLDNSKNIQYF. The chain carries TRBV11-2 and TRBJ2-4; TRBD1 is a possible D gene (5 bases). The CDR3 extends over 14 amino acids. Germline CDR1 is SGHAT and CDR2 is FQNNGV. Trimming removed 3 bases from V and 2 bases from J, with 8 bases in between.

In this sample, this clonotype turned up many times. The rearrangement uses TRBV12-3 or TRBV12-4 and TRBJ1-6; a possible D gene is TRBD1 (6 bases). The germline V and J ends were trimmed by 6 bases and 7 bases, with 22 bases remaining between them. The CDR3 has 17 residues. The CDR3 here is CASSLDRLYSGNSPLHF. The CDR3 DNA sequence: TGTGCCAGCAGCCTCGACAGGCTCTATTCGGGGAATTCACCCCTCCACTTT.

This clonotype was recorded many times. The V call is TRBV19, the J call TRBJ2-7; D is unresolved. V was cut by 3 bases and J by 1 base, with 13 bases left in between. Germline CDR1 and CDR2: LNHDA and SQIVND (reference sequence). The CDR3 has 15 residues. The CDR3 protein is CASSISSGGSYEQYF. The CDR3 nucleotides read TGTGCCAGTAGTATTTCTTCGGGCGGATCCTACGAGCAGTACTTC.

For the CDR3, the DNA is TGCGCCAGCAGATTTACTTCCCAGCGGGGCACAGATACGCAGTATTTT. Protein: CASRFTSQRGTDTQYF. The chain combines TRBV5-1 with TRBJ2-3; weak D call: TRBD2 (6 bases). The CDR3 has 16 amino acids. Trimming removed 5 bases at V and 1 base at J, with 17 bases between. The germline gives CDR1 SGHRS, CDR2 YFSETQ.

This clonotype was picked up many times. The chain has TRBV7-6 and TRBJ2-2, with D perhaps matching TRBD1 (6 bases). The V end lost 1 base, the J end lost 0 bases, and 12 bases lay between the germline ends. Germline V gene data show CDR1 as SGHVS and CDR2 as FNYEAQ. CDR3 length: 17 amino acids. The CDR3 DNA sequence: TGTGCCAGCAGCTTAGGCCAATGGACAGCGAACACCGGGGAGCTGTTTTTT. Protein sequence: CASSLGQWTANTGELFF.

Only a few counts were recorded for this clonotype. The chain combines TRBV6-5 with TRBJ2-6; TRBD1 matches at 7 bases. Unmatched junction bases numbered 14, after V lost 7 bases and J lost 2 bases. The CDR3 covers 18 residues. Germline assignment: CDR1 MNHEY and CDR2 SVGAGI. The CDR3 region has the DNA TGTGCCAGCACTCTTCAACAGGGGCGCGGCACTGGGGCCAACGTCCTGACTTTC. Translating gives CASTLQQGRGTGANVLTF.

This clonotype was picked up a small number of times. The V gene is TRBV4-2, the J gene TRBJ2-1, with TRBD2 matching 12 bases. Trimming cost V 1 base and J 4 bases; bases outside gene matches: 14. Germline V gene lookup returns CDR1 LGHNA and CDR2 YNFKEQ. The CDR3 is 20 residues long. This CDR3 is CASSQVLRRGGLAGYNEQFF. CDR3 in DNA: TGTGCCAGCAGCCAAGTATTAAGGCGGGGAGGACTAGCGGGGTACAATGAGCAGTTCTTC.

In its sample, this clonotype was seen many times. This chain links TRBV11-2 with TRBJ2-3; D may be TRBD1 (7 bases). Trimming pared 5 bases from V and 1 base from J, leaving 19 bases between. Germline V gene lookup returns CDR1 SGHAT and CDR2 FQNNGV. This CDR3 has 17 amino acids. CDR3 sequence: CASSPRGAAERTDTQYF. Written as DNA, the CDR3 is TGTGCCAGCAGCCCCAGGGGGGCGGCGGAGCGCACAGATACGCAGTATTTT.

The chain employs TRBV15 and TRBJ2-7; D unclear. In germline, CDR1 is LNHNV, CDR2 YYDKDF (reference sequence). The CDR3 extends over 15 amino acids. Trimming stripped 0 bases from V and 2 bases from J, with 11 bases between. CDR3 amino acids: CATSRENTNPYEQYF. The CDR3 nucleotides are TGTGCCACCAGCAGAGAGAACACAAACCCCTACGAGCAGTACTTC.

The sample holds many counts of this clonotype. The V gene is TRBV19, the J gene TRBJ2-7; the D is unclear. Between the trimmed V and J ends, which lost 1 base and 7 bases, there was a span of 17 bases. The CDR3 is 15 amino acids. Germline CDR1 and CDR2: LNHDA and SQIVND (reference sequence). CDR3 in DNA: TGTGCCAGTAGTATAGGGCTCGGCAGCCTAAGGGAGCAGTACTTC. It codes for CASSIGLGSLREQYF.

This clonotype was counted a few times. This chain joins TRBV20-1 and TRBJ2-5; tentative D call: TRBD2 (6 bases). Germline V CDR1 and CDR2: DFQATT, SNEGSKA (reference sequence). CDR3 length equals 18 residues. V was clipped by 3 bases and J by 3 bases, with 26 bases between them. CDR3 region: CSASSLASASGEEETQYF. In nucleotides, the CDR3 is TGCAGTGCTAGTTCTCTGGCTAGCGCCTCGGGAGAGGAAGAGACCCAGTACTTC.

Many counts were recorded for this clonotype. The CDR3, as DNA: TGCAGTGCTAGGGAAGGGGGGAGGAATGAGCAGTTCTTC. The encoded protein is CSAREGGRNEQFF. The J gene is TRBJ2-1, the V gene TRBV20-1; D may correspond to TRBD1 or TRBD2 (6 bases each). Germline values: CDR1 DFQATT, CDR2 SNEGSKA (reference sequence). This CDR3 has 13 amino acids. Trimming pared 3 bases from V and 7 bases from J, leaving 13 bases between.

In this sample, this clonotype turned up a few times. J is TRBJ1-2 and V is TRBV7-9; D is ambiguous. The CDR3 is 14 amino acids. V gave up 7 bases and J gave up 2 bases, with 14 bases separating them. CDR1 and CDR2 (germline): SEHNR, FQNEAQ (reference sequence). The CDR3 here is CASIGVSSNYGYTF. The CDR3 DNA sequence: TGTGCCAGCATTGGAGTCTCCAGCAACTATGGCTACACCTTC.

Points on this clonotype: One end of the junction varies from germline; a read error may be responsible. The V and J genes are TRBV3-1 and TRBJ1-5; D is undetermined. Looked up from germline, CDR1 is LGHDT and CDR2 is YNNKEL (reference sequence). CDR3 length: 14 amino acids. The CDR3 DNA is TGTGCCAGCAGCTTAGACCCCATGCGGCAGCCCCACCATTTT. Its protein product is CASSLDPMRQPHHF.

This clonotype has more than one count but fewer than ten. The chain uses TRBV12-3 or TRBV12-4 and TRBJ2-7, with D hard to call. V lost 5 bases to trimming and J lost 7 bases, with 15 bases between them. The CDR3 runs 13 residues. This CDR3 reads CASSHLDRDEQYF. The DNA for the CDR3 is TGTGCCAGCAGTCATCTCGACCGAGATGAGCAGTACTTC.

Only one count was recorded for this clonotype. This chain connects TRBV6-1 to TRBJ1-5, with D possibly being TRBD1 (6 bases). Germline-derived CDR1 and CDR2 are MNHNS and SASEGT. The V end was cut by 5 bases, the J end by 2 bases, with 16 bases between. The CDR3 extends over 16 amino acids. As DNA, the CDR3 is TGTGCCAGCAGTCCCCTGGGGGGCTTTGGCAATCAGCCCCAGCATTTT. Translated: CASSPLGGFGNQPQHF.

This clonotype appeared many times. The chain recombines TRBV4-2 with TRBJ2-6, with D possibly matching TRBD2 (5 bases). CDR1 LGHNA and CDR2 YNFKEQ come from the germline V gene. The CDR3 has 18 amino acids. V lost 4 bases to trimming and J lost 0 bases, with 16 bases between them. For the CDR3, the DNA is TGTGCCAGCAGCCTCACCCGTCGAGGGTACTCTGGGGCCAACGTCCTGACTTTC. Translation: CASSLTRRGYSGANVLTF.

This clonotype was recorded a few times. The chain uses TRBV7-9 and TRBJ1-4; tentatively, D is TRBD1 (5 bases). The germline CDR1 and CDR2 sequences are SEHNR and FQNEAQ (reference sequence). The CDR3 has 16 residues. Trimming left V 5 bases short and J 0 bases short, with 13 bases between. CDR3 sequence: CASSPGWGATNEKLFF. The CDR3 DNA sequence: TGTGCCAGCAGCCCCGGGTGGGGGGCAACTAATGAAAAACTGTTTTTT.

This clonotype has just a few counts. The rearrangement joins TRBV7-9 to TRBJ1-1, with TRBD1 matching over 9 bases. V dropped 8 bases and J dropped 10; count of bases not matched to a gene: 11. Germline V gene data show CDR1 as SEHNR and CDR2 as FQNEAQ (reference sequence). CDR3 size: 13 residues. The DNA for the CDR3 is TGTGCCAGCTCACCCAGGGACAGGGATGGAGCTTTCTTT. Translation gives CASSPRDRDGAFF.

This clonotype occurred many times. This chain links TRBV9 with TRBJ2-3; the match to TRBD2 covers 9 bases. This CDR3 has 15 amino acids. The V gene's germline CDR1 is SGDLS and CDR2 YYNGEE. V was clipped by 0 bases and J by 1 base; unmatched bases: 0. The CDR3 DNA reads TGTGCCAGCAGCGTAGCTAGCGGGGGCACAGATACGCAGTATTTT. Residues: CASSVASGGTDTQYF.